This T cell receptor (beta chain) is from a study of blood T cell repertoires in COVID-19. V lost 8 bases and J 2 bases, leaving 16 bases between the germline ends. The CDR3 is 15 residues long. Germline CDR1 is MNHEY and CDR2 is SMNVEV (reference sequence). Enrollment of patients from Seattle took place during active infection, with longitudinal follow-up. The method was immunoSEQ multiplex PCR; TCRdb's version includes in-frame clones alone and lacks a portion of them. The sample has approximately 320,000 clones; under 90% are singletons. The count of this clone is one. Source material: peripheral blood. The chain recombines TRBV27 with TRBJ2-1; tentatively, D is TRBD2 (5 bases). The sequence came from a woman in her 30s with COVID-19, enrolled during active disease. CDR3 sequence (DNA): TGTGCCAGCCAACCCCGGACTGCGCCCTACAATGAGCAGTTCTTC. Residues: CASQPRTAPYNEQFF.